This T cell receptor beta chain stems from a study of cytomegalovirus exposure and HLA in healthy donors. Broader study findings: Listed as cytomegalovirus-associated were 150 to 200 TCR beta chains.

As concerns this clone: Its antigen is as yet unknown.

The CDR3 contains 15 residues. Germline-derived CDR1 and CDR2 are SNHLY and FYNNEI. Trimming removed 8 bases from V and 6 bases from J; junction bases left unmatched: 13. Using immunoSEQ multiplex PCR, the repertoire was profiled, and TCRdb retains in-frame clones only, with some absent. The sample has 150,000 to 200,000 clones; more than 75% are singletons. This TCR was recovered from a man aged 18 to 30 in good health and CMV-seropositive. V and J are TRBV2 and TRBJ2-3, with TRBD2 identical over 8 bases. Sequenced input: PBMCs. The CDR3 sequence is CASQREGWLVDTQYF. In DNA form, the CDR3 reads TGTGCCAGCCAACGGGAGGGTTGGTTAGTGGATACGCAGTATTTT.